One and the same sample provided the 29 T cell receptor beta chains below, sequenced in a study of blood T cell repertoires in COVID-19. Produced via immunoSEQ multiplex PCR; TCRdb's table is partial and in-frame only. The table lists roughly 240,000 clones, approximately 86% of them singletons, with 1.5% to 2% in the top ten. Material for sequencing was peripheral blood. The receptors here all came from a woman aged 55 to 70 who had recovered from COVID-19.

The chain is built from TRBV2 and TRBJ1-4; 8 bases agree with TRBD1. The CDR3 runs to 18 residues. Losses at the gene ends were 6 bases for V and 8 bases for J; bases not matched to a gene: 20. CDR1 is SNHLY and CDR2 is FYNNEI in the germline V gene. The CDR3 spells CASRDRQGFSQRREKLFF. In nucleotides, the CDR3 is TGTGCCAGCAGGGACAGACAGGGGTTTAGTCAACGAAGGGAAAAACTGTTTTTT.

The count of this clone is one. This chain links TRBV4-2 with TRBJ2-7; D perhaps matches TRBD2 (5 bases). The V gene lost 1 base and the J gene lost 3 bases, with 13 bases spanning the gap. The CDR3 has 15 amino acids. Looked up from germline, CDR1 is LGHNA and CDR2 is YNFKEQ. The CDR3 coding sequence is TGTGCCAGCAGCCAAGTTTCGGGAAAGCTCTACGAGCAGTACTTC. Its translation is CASSQVSGKLYEQYF.

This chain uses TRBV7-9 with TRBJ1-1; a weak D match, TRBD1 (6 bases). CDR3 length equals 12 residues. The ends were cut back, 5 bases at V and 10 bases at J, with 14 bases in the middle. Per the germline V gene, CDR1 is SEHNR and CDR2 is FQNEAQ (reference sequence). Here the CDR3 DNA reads TGTGCCAGCAGCCTACAGGGTTTCGGAGCTTTCTTT. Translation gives CASSLQGFGAFF.

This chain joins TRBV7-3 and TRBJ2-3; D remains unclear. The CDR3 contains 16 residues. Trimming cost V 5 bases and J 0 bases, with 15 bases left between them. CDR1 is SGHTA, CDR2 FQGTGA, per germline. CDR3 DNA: TGTGCCAGCAGCAGACAAGGCCACCCTAGCACAGATACGCAGTATTTT. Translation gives CASSRQGHPSTDTQYF.

In nucleotides, the CDR3 is TGTGCCAGCAGCGGAACAGGGGGCGCCGGTGAAAAACTGTTTTTT. Its translation: CASSGTGGAGEKLFF. This chain uses TRBV9 with TRBJ1-4; 9 bases agree with TRBD1. After removal of 3 bases from V and 7 bases from J, the junction contained 7 bases not matched to a gene. The CDR3 consists of 15 residues. Germline V gene data show CDR1 as SGDLS and CDR2 as YYNGEE.

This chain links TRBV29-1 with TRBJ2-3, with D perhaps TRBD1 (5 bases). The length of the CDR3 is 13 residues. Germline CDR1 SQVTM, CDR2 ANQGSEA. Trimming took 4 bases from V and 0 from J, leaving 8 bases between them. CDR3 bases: TGCAGCGTTGTCCAGGGTAGCACAGATACGCAGTATTTT. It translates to CSVVQGSTDTQYF.

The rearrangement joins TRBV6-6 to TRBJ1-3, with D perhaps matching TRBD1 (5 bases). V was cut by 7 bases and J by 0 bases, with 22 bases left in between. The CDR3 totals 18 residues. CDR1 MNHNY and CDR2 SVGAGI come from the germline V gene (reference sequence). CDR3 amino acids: CASTRARGTGISGNTIYF. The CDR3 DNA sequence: TGTGCCAGCACTCGGGCCCGCGGGACGGGGATCTCTGGAAACACCATATATTTT.

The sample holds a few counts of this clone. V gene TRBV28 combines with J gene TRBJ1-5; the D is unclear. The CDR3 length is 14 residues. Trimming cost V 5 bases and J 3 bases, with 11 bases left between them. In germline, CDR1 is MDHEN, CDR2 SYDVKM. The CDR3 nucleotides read TGTGCCAGCAGTCTAGACCCGGACAATCAGCCCCAGCATTTT. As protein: CASSLDPDNQPQHF.

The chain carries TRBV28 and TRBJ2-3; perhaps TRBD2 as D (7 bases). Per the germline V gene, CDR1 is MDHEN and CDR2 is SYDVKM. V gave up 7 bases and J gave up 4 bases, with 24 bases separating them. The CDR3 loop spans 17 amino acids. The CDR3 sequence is CASKRNWGGRSADTQYF. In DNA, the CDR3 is TGTGCCAGCAAGAGAAACTGGGGGGGCCGGAGTGCAGATACGCAGTATTTT.

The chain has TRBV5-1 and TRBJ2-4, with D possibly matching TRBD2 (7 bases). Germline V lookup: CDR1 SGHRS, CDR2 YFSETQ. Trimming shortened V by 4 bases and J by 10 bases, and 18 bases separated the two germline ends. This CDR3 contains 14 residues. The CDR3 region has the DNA TGCGCCAGCAGCCTACAGGGAGGGGAGGAAATTCAGTACTTC. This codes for CASSLQGGEEIQYF.

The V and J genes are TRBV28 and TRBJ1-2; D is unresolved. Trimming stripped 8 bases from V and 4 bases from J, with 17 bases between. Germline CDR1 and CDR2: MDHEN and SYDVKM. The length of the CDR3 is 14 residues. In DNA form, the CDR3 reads TGTGCCAGCGGCGGGCTCGCCCCCCTCTATGGCTACACCTTC. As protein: CASGGLAPLYGYTF.

This CDR3 reads CASSFMGGTYQETQYF. CDR3 in DNA: TGCGCCAGCAGCTTCATGGGGGGGACCTACCAAGAGACCCAGTACTTC. This chain uses TRBV5-1 with TRBJ2-5, with TRBD2 matching over 7 bases. The CDR3 runs to 16 residues. J was trimmed by 0 bases and V by 2 bases; bases with no gene match: 7. Germline V lookup: CDR1 SGHRS, CDR2 YFSETQ.

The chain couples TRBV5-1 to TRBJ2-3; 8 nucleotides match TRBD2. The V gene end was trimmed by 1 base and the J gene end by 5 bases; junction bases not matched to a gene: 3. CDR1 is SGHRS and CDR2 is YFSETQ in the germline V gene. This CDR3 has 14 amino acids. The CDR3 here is CASSLPGGLDTQYF. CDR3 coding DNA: TGCGCCAGCAGCTTGCCGGGGGGGCTAGATACGCAGTATTTT. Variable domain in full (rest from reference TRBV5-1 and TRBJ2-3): KAGVTQTPRYLIKTRGQQVTLSCSPISGHRSVSWYQQTPGQGLQFLFEYFSETQRNKGNFPGRFSGRQFSNSRSEMNVSTLELGDSALYLCASSLPGGLDTQYFGPGTRLTVL.

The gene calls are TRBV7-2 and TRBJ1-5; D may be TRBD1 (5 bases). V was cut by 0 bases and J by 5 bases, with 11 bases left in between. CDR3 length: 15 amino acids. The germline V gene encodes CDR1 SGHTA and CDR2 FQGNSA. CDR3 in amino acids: CASSLAREGYQPQHF. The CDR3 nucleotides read TGTGCCAGCAGCTTAGCCAGGGAGGGATATCAGCCCCAGCATTTT.

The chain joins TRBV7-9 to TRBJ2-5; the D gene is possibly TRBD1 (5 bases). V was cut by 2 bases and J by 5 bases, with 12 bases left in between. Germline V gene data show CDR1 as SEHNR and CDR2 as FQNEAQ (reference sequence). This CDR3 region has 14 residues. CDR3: CASSLYQGWETQYF. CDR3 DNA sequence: TGTGCCAGCAGCTTATATCAGGGCTGGGAGACCCAGTACTTC.

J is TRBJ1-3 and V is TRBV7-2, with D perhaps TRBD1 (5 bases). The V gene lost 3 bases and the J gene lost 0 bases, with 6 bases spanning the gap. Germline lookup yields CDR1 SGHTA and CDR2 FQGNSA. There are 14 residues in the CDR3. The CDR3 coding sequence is TGTGCCAGCAGCTTGACAGACTCTGGAAACACCATATATTTT. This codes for CASSLTDSGNTIYF.

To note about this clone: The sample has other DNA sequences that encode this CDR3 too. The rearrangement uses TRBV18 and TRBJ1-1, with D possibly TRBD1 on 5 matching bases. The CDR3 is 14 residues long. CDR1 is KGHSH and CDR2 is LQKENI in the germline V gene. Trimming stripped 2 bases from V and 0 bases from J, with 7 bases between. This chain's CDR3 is CASSPRQMNTEAFF. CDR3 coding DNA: TGTGCCAGCTCACCAAGACAGATGAACACTGAAGCTTTCTTT.

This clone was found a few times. The CDR3: CASSLGGGKEKLFF. CDR3 coding DNA: TGTGCCAGCAGCTTAGGGGGGGGAAAGGAAAAACTGTTTTTT. This rearrangement joins TRBV5-4 to TRBJ1-4; D possibly corresponds to TRBD1 (6 bases). V dropped 2 bases and J dropped 8 bases, with 13 bases sitting between them. Germline CDR1 reads SGHNT; CDR2 reads YYREEE (reference sequence). This CDR3 spans 14 amino acids.

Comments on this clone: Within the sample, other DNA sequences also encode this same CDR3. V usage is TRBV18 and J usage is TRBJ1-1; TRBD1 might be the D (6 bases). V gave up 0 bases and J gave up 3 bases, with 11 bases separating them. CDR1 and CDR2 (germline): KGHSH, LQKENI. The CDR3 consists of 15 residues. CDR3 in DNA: TGTGCCAGCTCACCACCTTCGACAGGCGACACTGAAGCTTTCTTT. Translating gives CASSPPSTGDTEAFF.

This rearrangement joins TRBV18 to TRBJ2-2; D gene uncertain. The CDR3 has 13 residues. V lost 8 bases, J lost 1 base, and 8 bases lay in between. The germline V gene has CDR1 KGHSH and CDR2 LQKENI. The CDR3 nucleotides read TGTGCCAGCACCGGAGTGAACACCGGGGAGCTGTTTTTT. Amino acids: CASTGVNTGELFF.

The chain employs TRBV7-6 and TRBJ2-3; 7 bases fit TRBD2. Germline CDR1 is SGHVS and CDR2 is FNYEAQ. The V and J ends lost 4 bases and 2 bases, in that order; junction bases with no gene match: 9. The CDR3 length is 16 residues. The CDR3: CASSSSPGTNTDTQYF. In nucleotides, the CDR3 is TGTGCCAGCAGCTCCTCTCCGGGGACTAACACAGATACGCAGTATTTT.

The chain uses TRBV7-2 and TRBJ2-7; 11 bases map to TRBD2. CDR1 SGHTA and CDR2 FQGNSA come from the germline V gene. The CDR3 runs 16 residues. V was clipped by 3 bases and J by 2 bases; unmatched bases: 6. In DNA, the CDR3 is TGTGCCAGCAGCTTCGGTCCGGGACTAGCGGCCTACGAGCAGTACTTC. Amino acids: CASSFGPGLAAYEQYF.

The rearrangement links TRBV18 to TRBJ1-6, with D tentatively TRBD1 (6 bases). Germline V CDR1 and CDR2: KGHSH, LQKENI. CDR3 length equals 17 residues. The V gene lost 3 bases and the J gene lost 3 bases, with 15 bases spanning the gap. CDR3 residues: CASSPNHGQHYNSPLHF. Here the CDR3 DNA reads TGTGCCAGCTCACCCAACCATGGACAGCACTATAATTCACCCCTCCACTTT.

The CDR3 region has the DNA TGTGCCAGCAGCTCCACGGGACAGGGGAGGGGGAGCACTGAAGCTTTCTTT. Protein sequence: CASSSTGQGRGSTEAFF. This rearrangement joins TRBV7-2 to TRBJ1-1, with 10 positions matching TRBD1. Unmatched junction bases numbered 12, after V lost 4 bases and J lost 4 bases. The CDR3 extends over 17 amino acids. Germline V gives CDR1 SGHTA, CDR2 FQGNSA.

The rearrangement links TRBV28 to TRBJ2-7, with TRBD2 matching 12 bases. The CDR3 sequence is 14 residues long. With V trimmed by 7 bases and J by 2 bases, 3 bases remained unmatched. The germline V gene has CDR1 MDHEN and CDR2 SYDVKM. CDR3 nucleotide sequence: TGTGCCAGCAATCTAGCGGGGGGGCCCTACGAGCAGTACTTC. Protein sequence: CASNLAGGPYEQYF.

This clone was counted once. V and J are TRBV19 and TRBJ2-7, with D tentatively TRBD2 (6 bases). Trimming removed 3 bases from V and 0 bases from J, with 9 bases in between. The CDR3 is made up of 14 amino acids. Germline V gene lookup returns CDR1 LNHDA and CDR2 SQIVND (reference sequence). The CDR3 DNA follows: TGTGCCAGTAGTATTGGAGGGAACTCCTACGAGCAGTACTTC. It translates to CASSIGGNSYEQYF.

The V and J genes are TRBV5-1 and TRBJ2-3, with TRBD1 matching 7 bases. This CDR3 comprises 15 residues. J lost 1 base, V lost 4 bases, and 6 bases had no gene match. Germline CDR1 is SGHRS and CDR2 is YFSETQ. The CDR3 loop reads CASSTSGTGTDTQYF. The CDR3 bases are TGCGCCAGCAGCACCTCCGGGACAGGCACAGATACGCAGTATTTT.

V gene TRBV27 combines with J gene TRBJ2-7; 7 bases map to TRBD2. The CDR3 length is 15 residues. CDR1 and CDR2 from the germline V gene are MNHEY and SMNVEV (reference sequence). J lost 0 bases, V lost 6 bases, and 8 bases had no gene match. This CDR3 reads CASRRTSNPSYEQYF. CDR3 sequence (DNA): TGTGCCAGCAGGCGGACTAGTAACCCCTCCTACGAGCAGTACTTC.

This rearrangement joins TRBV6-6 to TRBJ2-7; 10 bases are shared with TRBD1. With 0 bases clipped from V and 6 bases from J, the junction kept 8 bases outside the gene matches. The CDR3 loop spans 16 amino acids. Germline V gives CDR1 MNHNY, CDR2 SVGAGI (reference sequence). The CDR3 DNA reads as TGTGCCAGCAGTTACTCTCCCGGGACAGGGGTTCCCGAGCAGTACTTC. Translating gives CASSYSPGTGVPEQYF.